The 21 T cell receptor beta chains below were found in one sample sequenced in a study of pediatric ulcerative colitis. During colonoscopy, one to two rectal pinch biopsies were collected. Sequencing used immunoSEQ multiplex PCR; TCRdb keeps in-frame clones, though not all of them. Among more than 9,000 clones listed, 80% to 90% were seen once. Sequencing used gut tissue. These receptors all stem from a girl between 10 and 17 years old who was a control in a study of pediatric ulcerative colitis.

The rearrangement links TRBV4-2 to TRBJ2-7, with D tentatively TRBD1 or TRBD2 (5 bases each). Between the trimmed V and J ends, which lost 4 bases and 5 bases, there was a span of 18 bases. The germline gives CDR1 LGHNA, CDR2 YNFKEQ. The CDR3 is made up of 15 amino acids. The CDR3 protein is CASSRSAVLGDEQYF. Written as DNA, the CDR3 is TGTGCCAGCAGCCGCTCAGCGGTCTTAGGGGACGAGCAGTACTTC.

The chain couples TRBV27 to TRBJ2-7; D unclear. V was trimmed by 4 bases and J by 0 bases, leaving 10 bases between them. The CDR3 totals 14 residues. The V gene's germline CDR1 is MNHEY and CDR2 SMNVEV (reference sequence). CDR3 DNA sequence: TGTGCCAGCAGTTCGGCGTACACCTCCTACGAGCAGTACTTC. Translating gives CASSSAYTSYEQYF.

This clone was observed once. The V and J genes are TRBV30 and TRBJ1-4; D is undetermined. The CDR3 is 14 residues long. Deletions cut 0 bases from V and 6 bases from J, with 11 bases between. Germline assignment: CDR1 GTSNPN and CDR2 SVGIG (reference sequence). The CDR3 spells CAWSVLGSDEKLFF. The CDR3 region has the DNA TGTGCCTGGAGTGTCTTGGGGAGCGATGAAAAACTGTTTTTT.

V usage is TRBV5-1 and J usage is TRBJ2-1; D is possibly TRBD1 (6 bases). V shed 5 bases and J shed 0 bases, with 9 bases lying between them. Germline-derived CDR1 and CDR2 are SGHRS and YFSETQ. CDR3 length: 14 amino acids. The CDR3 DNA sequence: TGCGCCAGCAGATCACAGGGCTCCTACAATGAGCAGTTCTTC. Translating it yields CASRSQGSYNEQFF.

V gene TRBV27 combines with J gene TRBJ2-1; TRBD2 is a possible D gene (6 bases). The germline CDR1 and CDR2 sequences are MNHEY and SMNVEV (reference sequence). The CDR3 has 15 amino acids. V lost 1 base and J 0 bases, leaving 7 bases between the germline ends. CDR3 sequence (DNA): TGTGCCAGCAGTTTATTAGCGGTCTCCTACAATGAGCAGTTCTTC. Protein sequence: CASSLLAVSYNEQFF.

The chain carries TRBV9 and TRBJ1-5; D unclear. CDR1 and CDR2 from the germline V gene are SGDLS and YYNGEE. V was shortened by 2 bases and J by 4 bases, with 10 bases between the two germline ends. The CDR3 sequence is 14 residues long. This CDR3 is CASSVGSTNQPQHF. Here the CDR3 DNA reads TGTGCCAGCAGCGTCGGGTCGACTAATCAGCCCCAGCATTTT.

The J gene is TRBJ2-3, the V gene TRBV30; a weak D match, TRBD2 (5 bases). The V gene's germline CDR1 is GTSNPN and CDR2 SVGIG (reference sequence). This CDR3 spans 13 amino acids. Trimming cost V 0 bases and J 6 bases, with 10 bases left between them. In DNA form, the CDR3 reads TGTGCCTGGAGTGTAGGACTGGGGGATACGCAGTATTTT. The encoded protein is CAWSVGLGDTQYF.

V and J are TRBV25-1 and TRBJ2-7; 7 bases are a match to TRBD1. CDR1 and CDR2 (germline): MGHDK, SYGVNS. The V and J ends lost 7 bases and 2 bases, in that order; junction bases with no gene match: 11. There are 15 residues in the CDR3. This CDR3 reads CASTPGTARPYEQYF. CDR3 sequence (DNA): TGTGCCAGCACCCCCGGGACAGCACGGCCCTACGAGCAGTACTTC.

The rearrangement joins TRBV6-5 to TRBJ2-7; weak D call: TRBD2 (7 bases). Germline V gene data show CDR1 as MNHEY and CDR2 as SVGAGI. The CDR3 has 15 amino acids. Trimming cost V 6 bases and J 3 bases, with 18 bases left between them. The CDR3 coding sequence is TGTGCCAGCAGGATGGGGTCAGGGGAGGGCTACGAGCAGTACTTC. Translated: CASRMGSGEGYEQYF.

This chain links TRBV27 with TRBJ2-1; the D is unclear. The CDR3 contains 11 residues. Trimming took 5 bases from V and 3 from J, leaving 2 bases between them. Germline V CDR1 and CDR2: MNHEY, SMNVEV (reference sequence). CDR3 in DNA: TGTGCCAGCAGTCTCTACAATGAGCAGTTCTTC. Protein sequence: CASSLYNEQFF.

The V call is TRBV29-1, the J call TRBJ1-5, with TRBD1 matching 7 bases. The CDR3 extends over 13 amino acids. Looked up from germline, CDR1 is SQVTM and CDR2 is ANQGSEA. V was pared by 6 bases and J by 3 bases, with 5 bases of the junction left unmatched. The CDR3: CSVVTGFNQPQHF. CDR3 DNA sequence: TGCAGCGTCGTGACAGGGTTCAATCAGCCCCAGCATTTT.

The DNA of the CDR3 is TGTGCCAGCAGCCAAGACAACAGAGGGTACGAGCAGTACTTC. This translates into CASSQDNRGYEQYF. V is TRBV4-2 and J is TRBJ2-7; the D gene is possibly TRBD2 (5 bases). V lost 0 bases and J lost 4, with 10 bases in between. The CDR3 runs to 14 residues. The germline CDR1 and CDR2 sequences are LGHNA and YNFKEQ.

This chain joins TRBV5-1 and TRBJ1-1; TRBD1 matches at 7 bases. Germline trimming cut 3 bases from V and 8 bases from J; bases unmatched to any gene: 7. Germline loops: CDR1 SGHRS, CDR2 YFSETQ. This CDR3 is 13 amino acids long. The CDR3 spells CASSSQQGGEAFF. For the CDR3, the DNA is TGCGCCAGCAGCTCGCAGCAGGGGGGAGAAGCTTTCTTT.

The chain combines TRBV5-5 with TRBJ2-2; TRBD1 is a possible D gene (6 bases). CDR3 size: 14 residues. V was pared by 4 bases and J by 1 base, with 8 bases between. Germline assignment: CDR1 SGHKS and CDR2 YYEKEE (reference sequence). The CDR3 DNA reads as TGTGCCAGCAGCCCGGGACAGAACACCGGGGAGCTGTTTTTT. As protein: CASSPGQNTGELFF.

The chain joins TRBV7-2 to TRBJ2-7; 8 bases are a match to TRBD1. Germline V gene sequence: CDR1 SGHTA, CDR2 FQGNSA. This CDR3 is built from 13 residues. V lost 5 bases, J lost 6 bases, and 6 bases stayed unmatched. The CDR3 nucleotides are TGTGCCAGCAGCCGGGACAGGTTGGGCGAGCAGTACTTC. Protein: CASSRDRLGEQYF.

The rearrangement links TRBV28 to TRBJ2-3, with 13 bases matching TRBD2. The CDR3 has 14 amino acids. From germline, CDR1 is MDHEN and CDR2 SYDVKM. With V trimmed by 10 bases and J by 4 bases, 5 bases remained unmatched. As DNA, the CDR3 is TGTGCCACCCAACTAGCGGGAGGGTCAGATACGCAGTATTTT. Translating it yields CATQLAGGSDTQYF.

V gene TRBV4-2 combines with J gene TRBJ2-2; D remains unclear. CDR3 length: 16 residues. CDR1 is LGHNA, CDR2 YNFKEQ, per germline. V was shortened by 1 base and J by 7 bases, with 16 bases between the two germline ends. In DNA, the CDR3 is TGTGCCAGCAGCCAAGGGTGGGCAGGATCGAGCGGGGAGCTGTTTTTT. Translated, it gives CASSQGWAGSSGELFF.

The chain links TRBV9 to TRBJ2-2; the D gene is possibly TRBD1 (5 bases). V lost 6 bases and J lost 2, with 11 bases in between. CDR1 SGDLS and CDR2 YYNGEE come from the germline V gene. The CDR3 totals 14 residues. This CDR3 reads CASTRRGNTGELFF. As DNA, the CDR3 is TGTGCCAGCACCAGAAGGGGTAACACCGGGGAGCTGTTTTTT.

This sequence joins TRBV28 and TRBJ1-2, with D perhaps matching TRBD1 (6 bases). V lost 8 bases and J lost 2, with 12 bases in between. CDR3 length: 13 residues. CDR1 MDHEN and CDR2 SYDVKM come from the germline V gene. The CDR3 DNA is TGTGCCAGCTCCTCGGGGACAAACTATGGCTACACCTTC. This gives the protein CASSSGTNYGYTF.

The CDR3 is CAISELGGVNEQYF. The DNA of the CDR3 is TGTGCCATCAGTGAGTTAGGGGGAGTGAACGAGCAGTACTTC. V and J are TRBV10-3 and TRBJ2-7; possibly TRBD1 for D (6 bases). Germline V CDR1 and CDR2: ENHRY, SYGVKD. The V gene lost 1 base and the J gene lost 5 bases, with 12 bases spanning the gap. This CDR3 contains 14 residues.

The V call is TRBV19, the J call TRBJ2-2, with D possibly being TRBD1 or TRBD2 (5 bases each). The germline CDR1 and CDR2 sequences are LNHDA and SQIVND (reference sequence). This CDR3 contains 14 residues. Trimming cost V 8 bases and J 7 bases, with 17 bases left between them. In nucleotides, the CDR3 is TGTGCCAGTTGCAGGAGTGGGGGAAACGGGGAGCTGTTTTTT. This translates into CASCRSGGNGELFF.